This TCR beta chain came from a study of vaccination and CD4 T cells after COVID-19. Documented treatment: approximately 10-day PBMC culture with coronavirus spike peptide pools or control peptides (ViraFEST assay). Once peptide pools had expanded antigen-specific T cells, ViraFEST sequenced TCRs. This clonotype was observed a few times. The antigen remains unidentified. Germline V gene sequence: CDR1 KGHDR, CDR2 SFDVKD. The V segment lost 1 base and the J segment 2 bases; nucleotides outside the gene matches: 2. The CDR3 consists of 16 residues. The Oncomine TCR Beta short-read assay was what sequenced the DNA obtained from cultured CD4+ T cells. Using its own MiXCR run on the PCR reads, TCRdb lists one record per CDR3 protein. The sample has 9,000 to 15,000 distinct CDR3 sequences, about 64% seen once.

The clonotype was recovered from a human donor who had recovered from COVID-19. Sequences were obtained from CD4+ T cells from blood, cultured in vitro. This chain joins TRBV24-1 and TRBJ2-2; 8 bases map to TRBD2. For the CDR3, the DNA is TGTGCCACCAGTGATTTAACTAGCGGTAACACCGGGGAGCTGTTTTTT. Protein product: CATSDLTSGNTGELFF.